This T cell receptor (beta chain) was identified during a study of shared clonotypes between healthy human individuals. As to this clone: Antigen unknown.

Libraries were prepared by immunoSEQ multiplex PCR; TCRdb keeps only in-frame clonotypes and omits some of them. The sample carries roughly 550,000 clones, 95% to 96% recorded once. This CDR3 contains 15 residues. Deletions cut 1 base from V and 4 bases from J, with 13 bases between. The V gene's germline CDR1 is MGHRA and CDR2 YSYEKL. Naive CD8 cells, CD45RO-negative and positively selected for CCR7, excluded terminally differentiated effector memory CD45RA+ cells. Study results and caveats: Measured sharing among donors was expected to vary with sequencing depth. Although depth was large, rarefaction showed that sequencing of the sorted subsets was incomplete. A few donors showed sharing of roughly 5% of naive CD4 clonotypes.

The source material was naive CD8+ T cells sorted from blood. This rearrangement joins TRBV4-1 to TRBJ2-5; D not resolved. The TCR was taken from a woman aged 25 to 39 in good health. CDR3 nucleotides: TGCGCCAGCAGCCAAGTAGCAGGCACTACAGAGACCCAGTACTTC. It is translated as CASSQVAGTTETQYF.